Given below is one TCR beta chain in context. This sample stems from a study of blood T cell repertoires in COVID-19. Study-level information: Sources were T cells, B-cell-depleted T cells, or PBMCs; the material itself was cDNA or gDNA.

V trimming: 6 bases; J trimming: 1 base; junction bases outside the gene matches: 5. The CDR3 runs to 13 residues. In germline, CDR1 is GTSNPN, CDR2 SVGIG (reference sequence). Original analysis: Nucleated cell counts were estimated from reference gene primer amplification. Assay: immunoSEQ multiplex PCR; the TCRdb copy retains only in-frame clones and omits some. From that table come the V and J calls and clone size; the DNA was used to work out D and trimming. The profile shows fewer than 250,000 clones, 70% to 90% of them singletons. This chain joins TRBV30 and TRBJ1-1; TRBD1 matches at 7 bases. The sequence derives from a middle-aged woman who had recovered from COVID-19. Sequenced sample: peripheral blood. The CDR3 loop reads CACLGQPNTEAFF. In nucleotides, the CDR3 is TGTGCCTGCCTGGGACAGCCGAACACTGAAGCTTTCTTT.